These 13 T cell receptor beta chains were all obtained from the same sample, sequenced in a study of beta chain features in type 1 diabetes. The entirety of the isolated RNA underwent reverse transcription, so expressed TCRB transcripts were sequenced. Generated by immunoSEQ multiplex PCR, the TCRdb table keeps only in-frame clones and is missing some. The repertoire holds some 900,000 clones, with under 20% as singletons. The sequenced sample was naive CD4+ T cells from blood. Receptor source: a woman younger than 35 in good health.

The chain has TRBV28 and TRBJ2-1; 11 nucleotides align to TRBD2. Trimming took 2 bases from V and 8 from J; bases not matched to a gene: 11. Germline V gene lookup returns CDR1 MDHEN and CDR2 SYDVKM. The CDR3 extends over 17 amino acids. The chain's CDR3 is CASSLPPTSGSDDEQFF. The CDR3 coding sequence is TGTGCCAGCAGTTTACCCCCCACTAGCGGGAGTGACGATGAGCAGTTCTTC.

This clone showed up just a few times. The chain links TRBV28 to TRBJ2-1; 8 positions agree with TRBD2. This CDR3 region has 14 residues. V was clipped by 7 bases and J by 6 bases; unmatched bases: 8. CDR1 and CDR2 from the germline V gene are MDHEN and SYDVKM. The CDR3 DNA is TGTGCCAGCATCCTAAGCGGGAGAGTCAATGAGCAGTTCTTC. Amino acids: CASILSGRVNEQFF.

This clone was seen a few times. The chain is built from TRBV5-1 and TRBJ2-4; 8 nucleotides line up with TRBD1. J lost 0 bases, V lost 0 bases, and 5 bases had no gene match. Germline V CDR1 and CDR2: SGHRS, YFSETQ. This CDR3 spans 17 amino acids. The CDR3 reads CASSLVYRGSAKNIQYF. CDR3 bases: TGCGCCAGCAGCTTGGTATACAGGGGGTCAGCCAAAAACATTCAGTACTTC.

This clone was seen only a few times. This chain links TRBV11-2 with TRBJ2-3, with D unresolved. Germline CDR1 reads SGHAT; CDR2 reads FQNNGV. This CDR3 has 15 residues. V lost 1 base, J lost 2 bases, and 10 bases lay in between. DNA of the CDR3: TGTGCCAGCAGCTTAGTGGGCATTCTCACAGATACGCAGTATTTT. This encodes CASSLVGILTDTQYF.

This clone was seen a handful of times. The CDR3 DNA is TGCGCCAGCAGCCCGGGCGTAGCGTCTAGCGAGCAGTACTTC. It yields the protein CASSPGVASSEQYF. This sequence joins TRBV4-3 and TRBJ2-7, with D perhaps matching TRBD2 (5 bases). This CDR3 has 14 amino acids. V lost 4 bases and J 6 bases, leaving 16 bases between the germline ends. In germline, CDR1 is LGHNA, CDR2 YSLEER.

The genes are TRBV27 and TRBJ1-2, with TRBD1 identical over 8 bases. The CDR3 contains 12 residues. In germline, CDR1 is MNHEY, CDR2 SMNVEV (reference sequence). V was pared by 5 bases and J by 6 bases, with 2 bases of the junction left unmatched. The CDR3 protein is CASSPTGDGYTF. DNA for the CDR3: TGTGCCAGCAGTCCGACAGGGGATGGCTACACCTTC.

This clone was observed a few times. This chain connects TRBV9 to TRBJ2-5; 9 bases fit TRBD2. The germline CDR1 and CDR2 sequences are SGDLS and YYNGEE. This CDR3 has 16 residues. V trimming: 0 bases; J trimming: 4 bases; junction bases outside the gene matches: 7. The CDR3 bases are TGTGCCAGCAGCGTAGACGGTAGCGGGAGAATAGAGACCCAGTACTTC. Encoded protein: CASSVDGSGRIETQYF.

This chain joins TRBV6-5 and TRBJ2-3, with 8 bases lining up with TRBD2. Germline V gives CDR1 MNHEY, CDR2 SVGAGI. The CDR3 contains 16 residues. The V gene end was trimmed by 2 bases and the J gene end by 5 bases; junction bases not matched to a gene: 9. CDR3 residues: CASSYTYAGGGDTQYF. CDR3 sequence (DNA): TGTGCCAGCAGTTACACCTATGCGGGGGGAGGAGATACGCAGTATTTT.

This clone has a handful of counts. V and J are TRBV5-6 and TRBJ2-7, with D hard to call. This CDR3 comprises 12 residues. Trimming left V 5 bases short and J 0 bases short, with 6 bases between. The germline CDR1 and CDR2 sequences are SGHDT and YYEEEE. Here the CDR3 DNA reads TGTGCCAGCAGTCACGGCTCCTACGAGCAGTACTTC. This gives the protein CASSHGSYEQYF.

The gene calls are TRBV6-5 and TRBJ2-1; D is possibly TRBD2 (5 bases). The germline V and J ends were trimmed by 2 bases and 0 bases, with 11 bases remaining between them. The CDR3 has 16 residues. Germline V lookup: CDR1 MNHEY, CDR2 SVGAGI. This CDR3 is CASSYRRQSSYNEQFF. The CDR3 DNA is TGTGCCAGCAGTTACCGGAGGCAGAGCTCCTACAATGAGCAGTTCTTC.

This clone was found a few times. The chain employs TRBV4-3 and TRBJ2-7; the D is unclear. CDR3 length: 13 amino acids. Trimming removed 0 bases from V and 4 bases from J, with 7 bases in between. Germline CDR1 LGHNA, CDR2 YSLEER. CDR3: CASSQDLVYEQYF. The CDR3 nucleotides are TGCGCCAGCAGCCAAGATTTAGTTTACGAGCAGTACTTC.

This clone appeared a few times. The rearrangement uses TRBV6-6 and TRBJ1-2; TRBD1 agrees at 7 bases. The CDR3 loop spans 15 amino acids. CDR1 MNHNY and CDR2 SVGAGI come from the germline V gene (reference sequence). J gave up 3 bases and V 0 bases, and 4 bases lay outside the gene matches. CDR3 sequence: CASSYSRGGHYGYTF. In nucleotides, the CDR3 is TGTGCCAGCAGTTACTCAAGAGGGGGCCACTATGGCTACACCTTC.

The chain is built from TRBV11-2 and TRBJ2-3; D is undetermined. CDR3 length: 14 residues. In germline, CDR1 is SGHAT, CDR2 FQNNGV. The ends were cut back, 2 bases at V and 0 bases at J, with 6 bases in the middle. CDR3 sequence: CASSLWASTDTQYF. CDR3 coding DNA: TGTGCCAGCAGCTTATGGGCGAGCACAGATACGCAGTATTTT.